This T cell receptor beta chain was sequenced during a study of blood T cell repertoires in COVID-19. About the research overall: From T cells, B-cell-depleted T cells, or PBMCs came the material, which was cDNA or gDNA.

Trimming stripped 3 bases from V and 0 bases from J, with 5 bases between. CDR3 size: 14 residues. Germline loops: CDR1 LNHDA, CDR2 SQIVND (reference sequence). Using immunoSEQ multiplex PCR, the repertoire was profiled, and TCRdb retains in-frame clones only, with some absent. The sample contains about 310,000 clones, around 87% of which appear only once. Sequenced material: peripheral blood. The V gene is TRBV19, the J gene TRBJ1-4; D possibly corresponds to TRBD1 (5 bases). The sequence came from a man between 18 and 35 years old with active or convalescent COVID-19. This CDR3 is CASSMTATNEKLFF. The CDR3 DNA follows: TGTGCCAGTAGTATGACAGCAACTAATGAAAAACTGTTTTTT. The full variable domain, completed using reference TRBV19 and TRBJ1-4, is DGGITQSPKYLFRKEGQNVTLSCEQNLNHDAMYWYRQDPGQGLRLIYYSQIVNDFQKGDIAEGYSVSREKKESFPLTVTSAQKNPTAFYLCASSMTATNEKLFFGSGTQLSVL.